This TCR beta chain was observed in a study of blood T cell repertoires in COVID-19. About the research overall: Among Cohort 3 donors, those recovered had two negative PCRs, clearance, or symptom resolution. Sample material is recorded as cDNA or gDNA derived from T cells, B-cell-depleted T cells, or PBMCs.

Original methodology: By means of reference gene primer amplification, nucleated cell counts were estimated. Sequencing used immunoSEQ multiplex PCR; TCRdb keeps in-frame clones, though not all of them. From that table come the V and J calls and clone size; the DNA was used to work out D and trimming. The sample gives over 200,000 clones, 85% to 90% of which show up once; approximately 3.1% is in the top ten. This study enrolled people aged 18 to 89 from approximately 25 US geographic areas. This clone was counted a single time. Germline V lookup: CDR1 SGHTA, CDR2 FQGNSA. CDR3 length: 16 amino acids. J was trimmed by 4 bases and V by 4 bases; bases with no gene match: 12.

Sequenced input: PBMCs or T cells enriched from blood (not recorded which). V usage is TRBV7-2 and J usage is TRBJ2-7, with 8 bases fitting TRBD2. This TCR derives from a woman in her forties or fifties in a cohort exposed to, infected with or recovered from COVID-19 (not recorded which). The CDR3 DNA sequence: TGTGCCAGCAGCTACGCCGCCGGGACTAGATCTTACGAGCAGTACTTC. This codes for CASSYAAGTRSYEQYF.